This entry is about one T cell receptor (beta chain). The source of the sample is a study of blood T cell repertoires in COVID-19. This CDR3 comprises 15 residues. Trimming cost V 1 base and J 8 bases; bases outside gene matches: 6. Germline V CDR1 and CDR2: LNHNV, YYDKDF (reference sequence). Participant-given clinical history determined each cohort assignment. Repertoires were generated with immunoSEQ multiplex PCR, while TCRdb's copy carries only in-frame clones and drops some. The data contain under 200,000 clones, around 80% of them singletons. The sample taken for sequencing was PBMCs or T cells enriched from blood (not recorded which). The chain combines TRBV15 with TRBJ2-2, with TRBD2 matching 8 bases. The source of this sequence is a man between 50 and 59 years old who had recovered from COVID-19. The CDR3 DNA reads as TGTGCCACCAGCAGAGTAAGACTAGCGAGTGGGGAGCTGTTTTTT. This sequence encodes CATSRVRLASGELFF.